These T cell receptor beta chains were read from a single sample in a study of blood T cell repertoires in COVID-19. Profiling relied on immunoSEQ multiplex PCR, and the TCRdb table lists in-frame clones only, not all of them. The sample contains 200,000 to 250,000 clones, about 86% of which appear only once. Sequencing was performed on peripheral blood. The receptors come from an elderly man with acute or convalescent COVID-19. Both conserved end residues are part of each CDR3. The D gene is left open where the match is weak. Part of the rows lack a size; the others show once, few, many or a class for expanded clones.

>-|TRBV19|-|TRBJ1-5
TGTGCCAGTAGTATCGGGGGGGCTGGCAATCAGCCCCAGCATTTT
CASSIGGAGNQPQHF
>-|TRBV6-5|-|TRBJ1-5
TGTGCCAGCAGGGCTTCGAAACGGGATGGTCAGCCCCAGCATTTT
CASRASKRDGQPQHF
>-|TRBV7-3|-|TRBJ1-6
TGTGCCAGCAGCTTAAAACATCATAATTCACCCCTCCACTTT
CASSLKHHNSPLHF
>-|TRBV9|-|TRBJ1-6
TGTGCCAGCAGCGTAGTCGACAGTAATTCACCCCTCCACTTT
CASSVVDSNSPLHF
>TRBD1|TRBV2|-|TRBJ1-3
TGTGCCAGCAAGGGGGACAGGGGCAGATCCTCTGGAAACACCATATATTTT
CASKGDRGRSSGNTIYF
>-|TRBV28|-|TRBJ1-2
TGTGCCAGCAGTTTAAAGCTGAGTAATGGCTACACCTTC
CASSLKLSNGYTF
>TRBD2|TRBV24-1|-|TRBJ2-1
TGTGCCACCTCCGCGGGAGGAGGCTCCTACAATGAGCAGTTCTTC
CATSAGGGSYNEQFF
>-|TRBV3-1/TRBV3-2|-|TRBJ2-2
TGTGCCAGCAGCCAAGATCCCATCCCCGGGGAGCTGTTTTTT
CASSQDPIPGELFF
>-|TRBV6-1|-|TRBJ1-2
TGTGCCAGCAGTGAAGTCAATGGACAAGGCTACACCTTC
CASSEVNGQGYTF
>-|TRBV4-1|-|TRBJ1-2
TGCGCCAGCAGCCAAGATTTAGGGGCTCCTAACTATGGCTACACCTTC
CASSQDLGAPNYGYTF
>-|TRBV3-1/TRBV3-2|-|TRBJ1-6
TGTGCCAGCAGCCAGACGGCTAGCTCCTATAATTCACCCCTCCACTTT
CASSQTASSYNSPLHF
>-|TRBV5-1|-|TRBJ2-1
TGCGCCAGCAGCTCGGTCTTTACAGGGAGCTCCTACAATGAGCAGTTCTTC
CASSSVFTGSSYNEQFF
>TRBD2|TRBV18|-|TRBJ2-3
TGTGCCAGCTCACCGACTAGCGGGTGGAGGGATACGCAGTATTTT
CASSPTSGWRDTQYF
>TRBD2|TRBV7-6|-|TRBJ2-1
TGTGCCAGCAGCCGTAGCGGGGGGGCTTGGTATGAGCAGTTCTTC
CASSRSGGAWYEQFF
>-|TRBV3-1/TRBV3-2|-|TRBJ1-6
TGTGCCAGCAGCCACGGGGGATATAATTCACCCCTCCACTTT
CASSHGGYNSPLHF
>TRBD2|TRBV7-2|-|TRBJ2-5
TGTGCCAGCAGCCCCGGGACTAGCGGGAGGAAGACCCAGTACTTC
CASSPGTSGRKTQYF
>TRBD1|TRBV19|-|TRBJ2-7
TGTGCCAGTAGTATCAACCGGGACAGGGGGGCCTACGAGCAGTACTTC
CASSINRDRGAYEQYF
>TRBD1|TRBV24-1|-|TRBJ1-4
TGTGCCACCAGTGATTCCGGGACAGGGGGAGAAAAACTGTTTTTT
CATSDSGTGGEKLFF
>TRBD1|TRBV5-1|few|TRBJ1-2
TGCGCCAGCAGCTTGGGACAGGGGAGGGACTATGGCTACACCTTC
CASSLGQGRDYGYTF
>-|TRBV9|-|TRBJ2-6
TGTGCCAGCAGCGTATCAGGGGTGGGGGCCAACGTCCTGACTTTC
CASSVSGVGANVLTF
>-|TRBV6-2/TRBV6-3|-|TRBJ1-1
TGTGCCAGCAGTACTACTCCACGGAACACTGAAGCTTTCTTT
CASSTTPRNTEAFF
>TRBD1|TRBV6-1|-|TRBJ1-5
TGTGCCAGCAGTGAAAGGCAGGGGGTGAGCAATCAGCCCCAGCATTTT
CASSERQGVSNQPQHF
>TRBD1|TRBV7-9|-|TRBJ1-1
TGTGCCAGCACCGGACAGGGGTTCACTGAAGCTTTCTTT
CASTGQGFTEAFF
>-|TRBV7-2|-|TRBJ2-7
TGTGCCAGCAGCTTAGGGGGAACAGGGTGGGCCGAGCAGTACTTC
CASSLGGTGWAEQYF
>TRBD2|TRBV27|-|TRBJ2-2
TGTGCCAGCAGTTTATCCAGCGGGGGAGACACCGGGGAGCTGTTTTTT
CASSLSSGGDTGELFF
>TRBD1|TRBV7-9|-|TRBJ1-5
TGTGCCAGCAGCGATACGGGACAGAACGCCCAGCATTTT
CASSDTGQNAQHF
>TRBD1|TRBV13|-|TRBJ1-1
TGTGCCAGCAGCTGGACAGGGAGGGTGAGCACTGAAGCTTTCTTT
CASSWTGRVSTEAFF
>TRBD1|TRBV3-1/TRBV3-2|-|TRBJ2-7
TGTGCCAGCAGCTCCCAGACGGCAGGGGGCGCATACGAGCAGTACTTC
CASSSQTAGGAYEQYF
>-|TRBV9|-|TRBJ2-5
TGTGCCAGCAGCGGAAGGAGGTCCCAAAGTGAGACCCAGTACTTC
CASSGRRSQSETQYF
>-|TRBV7-2|-|TRBJ1-4
TGTGCCAGCAGTTCTAGCGGGGGGGGCGGGCAGCGTGAAAAACTGTTTTTT
CASSSSGGGGQREKLFF
>TRBD2|TRBV3-1/TRBV3-2|-|TRBJ2-1
TGTGCCAGCAGCCAAGCTCTAGCGGAAAGGAGCGATGAGCAGTTCTTC
CASSQALAERSDEQFF
>TRBD1|TRBV6-5|-|TRBJ2-7
TGTGCCAGCAGCCTCTCGCAGGGGGCAACGTACGAGCAGTACTTC
CASSLSQGATYEQYF
>TRBD1|TRBV6-2/TRBV6-3|-|TRBJ1-1
TGTGCCAGCAGCGCGACAGGGGACCTGAACACTGAAGCTTTCTTT
CASSATGDLNTEAFF
>TRBD2|TRBV2|-|TRBJ2-7
TGTGCCAGCAGTTCCCCCTCCTCGAGAGCGGGAGCCTACGAGCAGTACTTC
CASSSPSSRAGAYEQYF
>TRBD2|TRBV4-3|-|TRBJ2-3
TGCGCCAGCAGCCCCTCCCCAGCGGGGGAAAGCACAGATACGCAGTATTTT
CASSPSPAGESTDTQYF
>TRBD1|TRBV12-3/TRBV12-4|-|TRBJ1-1
TGTGCCAGCAGCCCTGACAGGGCCTTAGGAGCTTTCTTT
CASSPDRALGAFF
>-|TRBV6-2/TRBV6-3|-|TRBJ2-5
TGTGCCAGCAGTTACTCGCGAAGTACCCAGTACTTC
CASSYSRSTQYF
>TRBD1|TRBV27|-|TRBJ2-7
TGTGCCAGCAGTTTCGGGGGGACAGGGAGGAAGTACGAGCAGTACTTC
CASSFGGTGRKYEQYF
>-|TRBV12-3/TRBV12-4|-|TRBJ1-1
TGTGCCAGCAGTTTATTCGGAGGGGCTGAAGCTTTCTTT
CASSLFGGAEAFF